These 11 T cell receptor beta chains were sequenced from one sample in a study of cytomegalovirus exposure and HLA in healthy donors. In the PCR, 60 Vbeta and 13 Jbeta primers were used. Generated by immunoSEQ multiplex PCR, the TCRdb table keeps only in-frame clones and is missing some. Its table lists approximately 100,000 clones. The sequenced sample was PBMCs. The receptors originated from a man aged 35-49 years in good health and CMV-seronegative.

CDR3 DNA: TGTGCCAGCAGCTTTGGGACAGGGCGAGGCGAGACCCAGTACTTC. Translated, it gives CASSFGTGRGETQYF. V usage is TRBV5-6 and J usage is TRBJ2-5, with 9 bases identical to TRBD1. Per germline, CDR1 SGHDT and CDR2 YYEEEE. The CDR3 is 15 amino acids. V lost 2 bases to trimming and J lost 5 bases; unmatched junction nucleotides: 7. The whole variable domain, filled in from reference TRBV5-6 and TRBJ2-5, reads DAGVTQSPTHLIKTRGQQVTLRCSPKSGHDTVSWYQQALGQGPQFIFQYYEEEERQRGNFPDRFSGHQFPNYSSELNVNALLLGDSALYLCASSFGTGRGETQYFGPGTRLLVL.

The chain combines TRBV7-8 with TRBJ1-5, with 10 bases lining up with TRBD1. The CDR3 runs 16 residues. CDR1 SGHVS and CDR2 FQNEAQ come from the germline V gene. V dropped 1 base and J dropped 5; count of bases not matched to a gene: 5. The CDR3, as DNA: TGTGCCAGCAGCTTAGGCCGGGACAGGGGTTATCAGCCCCAGCATTTT. Translating gives CASSLGRDRGYQPQHF.

V gene TRBV15 combines with J gene TRBJ2-5; a weak D match, TRBD2 (6 bases). This CDR3 has 14 residues. Trimming shortened V by 0 bases and J by 4 bases, and 9 bases separated the two germline ends. Germline-derived CDR1 and CDR2 are LNHNV and YYDKDF (reference sequence). CDR3: CATSRDMGGETQYF. CDR3 bases: TGTGCCACCAGCAGAGATATGGGGGGAGAGACCCAGTACTTC.

V is TRBV28 and J is TRBJ2-2, with 7 bases matching TRBD2. Germline trimming cut 5 bases from V and 2 bases from J; bases unmatched to any gene: 5. The germline V gene encodes CDR1 MDHEN and CDR2 SYDVKM. This CDR3 is built from 15 residues. CDR3 nucleotides: TGTGCCAGCAGTCAGACTAGCCCTAACACCGGGGAGCTGTTTTTT. The encoded protein is CASSQTSPNTGELFF.

The rearrangement joins TRBV9 to TRBJ1-6; D may be TRBD1 (6 bases). The CDR3 is 14 residues long. The V gene's germline CDR1 is SGDLS and CDR2 YYNGEE. V lost 3 bases and J lost 6, with 10 bases in between. CDR3 bases: TGTGCCAGCAGCGCGGACAGCTTTAATTCACCCCTCCACTTT. It codes for CASSADSFNSPLHF.

The chain recombines TRBV2 with TRBJ1-1; no clear D gene. The germline V and J ends were trimmed by 3 bases and 7 bases, with 9 bases remaining between them. The CDR3 is 12 amino acids. The V gene's germline CDR1 is SNHLY and CDR2 FYNNEI. The CDR3 sequence: CASSDRVDEAFF. The DNA for the CDR3 is TGTGCCAGCAGTGATAGAGTCGATGAAGCTTTCTTT.

The rearrangement uses TRBV6-1 and TRBJ2-3, with 9 nucleotides matching TRBD2. CDR3 size: 14 residues. CDR1 is MNHNS and CDR2 is SASEGT in the germline V gene. After removal of 7 bases from V and 6 bases from J, the junction contained 8 bases not matched to a gene. CDR3 DNA sequence: TGTGCCAGCACCCTAGGACTAGCGCCCGATACGCAGTATTTT. It codes for CASTLGLAPDTQYF.

This chain joins TRBV7-9 and TRBJ2-7; 11 bases map to TRBD2. Germline trimming cut 4 bases from V and 2 bases from J; bases unmatched to any gene: 1. The CDR3 runs 14 residues. Per germline, CDR1 SEHNR and CDR2 FQNEAQ (reference sequence). CDR3: CASSSSGRPYEQYF. The CDR3 DNA reads as TGTGCCAGCAGCTCTAGCGGGAGGCCCTACGAGCAGTACTTC.

V and J are TRBV5-1 and TRBJ1-2; D is unclear. This CDR3 is 14 amino acids long. The germline gives CDR1 SGHRS, CDR2 YFSETQ. V was trimmed by 0 bases and J by 0 bases, leaving 6 bases between them. The CDR3 DNA follows: TGCGCCAGCAGCTTGGACGGAGCTAACTATGGCTACACCTTC. Translation gives CASSLDGANYGYTF.

The chain employs TRBV18 and TRBJ2-3, with a tentative D call TRBD2 (5 bases). The CDR3 has 14 residues. Germline V CDR1 and CDR2: KGHSH, LQKENI. Trimming took 3 bases from V and 4 from J, leaving 11 bases between them. DNA for the CDR3: TGTGCCAGCTCACCCCAAAGAGGGCCAGATACGCAGTATTTT. It codes for CASSPQRGPDTQYF.

The rearrangement links TRBV5-1 to TRBJ1-1, with TRBD1 identical over 10 bases. Germline V gene data show CDR1 as SGHRS and CDR2 as YFSETQ. The CDR3 sequence is 14 residues long. V shed 4 bases, J shed 4 bases, and the junction held 4 bases outside the gene matches. The CDR3 nucleotides are TGCGCCAGCAGCCCCGGACAGGGGGGCACTGAAGCTTTCTTT. As protein: CASSPGQGGTEAFF.